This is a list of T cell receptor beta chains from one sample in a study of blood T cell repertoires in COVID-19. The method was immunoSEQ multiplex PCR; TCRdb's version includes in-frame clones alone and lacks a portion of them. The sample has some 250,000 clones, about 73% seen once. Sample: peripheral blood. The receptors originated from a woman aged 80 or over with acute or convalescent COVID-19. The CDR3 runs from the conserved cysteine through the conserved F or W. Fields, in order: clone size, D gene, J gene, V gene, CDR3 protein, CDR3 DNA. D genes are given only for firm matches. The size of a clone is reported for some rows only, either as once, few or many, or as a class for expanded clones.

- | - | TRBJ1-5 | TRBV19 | CASSIRVNQPQHF | TGTGCCAGTAGTATCAGGGTCAATCAGCCCCAGCATTTT
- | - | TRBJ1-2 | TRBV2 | CATQSGGIYGYTF | TGTGCCACCCAGAGCGGGGGAATCTATGGCTACACCTTC
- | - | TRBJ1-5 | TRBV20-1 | CSASNAEFRQPQHF | TGCAGTGCTAGTAACGCCGAATTCCGGCAGCCCCAGCATTTT
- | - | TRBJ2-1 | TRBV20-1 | CSAALGEQFF | TGCAGTGCTGCCCTCGGTGAGCAGTTCTTC
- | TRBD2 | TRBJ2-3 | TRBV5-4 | CASSFPGLAGVADTQYF | TGTGCCAGCAGCTTCCCCGGACTAGCGGGAGTAGCAGATACGCAGTATTTT
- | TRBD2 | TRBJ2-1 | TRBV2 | CASGNSGRSSGEQFF | TGTGCCAGCGGGAATAGCGGGAGAAGTTCCGGTGAGCAGTTCTTC
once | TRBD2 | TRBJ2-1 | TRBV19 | CASSIIGGGVRNEQFF | TGTGCCAGTAGTATTATCGGGGGGGGAGTAAGGAATGAGCAGTTCTTC
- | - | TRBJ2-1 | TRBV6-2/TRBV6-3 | CASSYAPSMDDEQFF | TGTGCCAGCAGTTACGCGCCTAGCATGGACGATGAGCAGTTCTTC
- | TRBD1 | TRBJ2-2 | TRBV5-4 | CASSPGQGQGTGELFF | TGTGCCAGCAGCCCCGGACAGGGTCAGGGCACCGGGGAGCTGTTTTTT
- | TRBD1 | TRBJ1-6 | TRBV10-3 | CAISESRQGNNSPLHF | TGTGCCATCAGTGAGTCGAGACAGGGGAATAATTCACCCCTCCACTTT
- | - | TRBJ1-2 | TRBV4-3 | CASSQDFSSRINYGYTF | TGCGCCAGCAGCCAAGACTTTTCCTCCAGGATTAACTATGGCTACACCTTC
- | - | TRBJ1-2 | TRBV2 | CATGREIYTTGSYGYTF | TGTGCCACCGGCCGGGAAATATACACCACCGGGAGCTATGGCTACACCTTC
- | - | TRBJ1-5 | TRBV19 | CASSRGGDVSNQPQHF | TGTGCCAGTAGCAGAGGGGGGGATGTTAGCAATCAGCCCCAGCATTTT
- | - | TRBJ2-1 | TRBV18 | CASSPRTASYNEQFF | TGTGCCAGCTCACCAAGGACAGCATCCTACAATGAGCAGTTCTTC
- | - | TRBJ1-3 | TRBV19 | CASGGASGNTIYF | TGTGCCAGTGGAGGGGCCTCTGGAAACACCATATATTTT
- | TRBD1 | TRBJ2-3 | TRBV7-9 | CASSQGTGSSTDTQYF | TGTGCCAGCAGCCAAGGGACAGGGAGTAGCACAGATACGCAGTATTTT
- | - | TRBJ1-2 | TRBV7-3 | CASSPTGTNYGYTF | TGTGCCAGCAGCCCTACAGGGACTAACTATGGCTACACCTTC
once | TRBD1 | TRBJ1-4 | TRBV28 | CASSFSPDRGWDEKLFF | TGTGCCAGCAGTTTTAGCCCGGACAGGGGTTGGGATGAAAAACTGTTTTTT
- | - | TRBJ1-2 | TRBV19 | CASSILGGTANYGYTF | TGTGCCAGTAGTATACTTGGGGGGACGGCTAACTATGGCTACACCTTC
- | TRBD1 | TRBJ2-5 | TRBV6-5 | CASSYWDRGWETQYF | TGTGCCAGCAGTTATTGGGACAGGGGCTGGGAGACCCAGTACTTC
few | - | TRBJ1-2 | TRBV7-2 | CASSLYAGMYGYTF | TGTGCCAGCAGCTTATACGCAGGGATGTATGGCTACACCTTC
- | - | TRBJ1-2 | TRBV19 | CASSLKAAGYGYTF | TGTGCCAGTAGCCTCAAAGCAGCGGGCTATGGCTACACCTTC
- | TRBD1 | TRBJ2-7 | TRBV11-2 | CASSLAGTGLTYEQYF | TGTGCCAGCAGCTTAGCCGGGACAGGTCTGACCTACGAGCAGTACTTC
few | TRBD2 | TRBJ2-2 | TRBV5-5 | CASSPGGDTGELFF | TGTGCCAGCAGCCCGGGGGGGGACACCGGGGAGCTGTTTTTT
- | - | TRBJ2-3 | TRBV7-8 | CASSLAVRDQPQYF | TGTGCCAGCAGCTTAGCGGTCAGGGATCAGCCGCAGTATTTT
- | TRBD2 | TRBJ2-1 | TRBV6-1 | CASSAPSGGTTYNEQFF | TGTGCCAGCAGTGCCCCTAGCGGGGGGACCACCTACAATGAGCAGTTCTTC
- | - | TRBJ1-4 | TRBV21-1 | CASSTGVRDEKLFF | TGTGCCAGCAGCACGGGGGTTCGGGATGAAAAACTGTTTTTT
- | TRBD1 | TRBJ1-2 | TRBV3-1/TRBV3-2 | CASSQVGTGKNYGYTF | TGTGCCAGCAGCCAAGTCGGGACAGGGAAAAACTATGGCTACACCTTC
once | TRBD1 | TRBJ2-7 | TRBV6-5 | CASSSTGTGPYEQYF | TGTGCCAGCAGTTCCACCGGGACAGGGCCCTACGAGCAGTACTTC
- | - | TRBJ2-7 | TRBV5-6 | CASSLVDTYEQYF | TGTGCCAGCAGCTTGGTAGACACTTACGAGCAGTACTTC
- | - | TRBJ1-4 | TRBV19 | CASRRTEVIEKLFF | TGTGCCAGTAGACGGACAGAAGTTATTGAAAAACTGTTTTTT